The TCR beta chain described here comes from a study of OX40 agonist ivuxolimab in advanced cancers. Turning to the study itself: Checkpoint inhibitors had been given previously to 40% of patients.

Findings and limits, study-wide: There was clonal expansion of CD4+ and CD8+ blood T cells by week 6 at 0.1 to 3.0 mg/kg. Nonresponders, in some cases, also had low normalized T-cell clonal expansion.

Per germline, CDR1 ENHRY and CDR2 SYGVKD. The CDR3 consists of 12 residues. The ends were cut back, 3 bases at V and 12 bases at J, with 13 bases in the middle. Sequencing was performed with immunoSEQ multiplex PCR; in TCRdb, only in-frame clones are kept and a portion is missing. Of tens of thousands of clones detected, roughly 84% appear once; the ten largest clones hold roughly 1%. Turning to this clone: Its matching antigen is unknown.

The source is an adult with an advanced solid tumor such as melanoma, head and neck, liver or kidney cancer. This material consisted of CD4+ or CD8+ T cells sorted from blood, taken in a trial of the OX40 agonist ivuxolimab. This chain links TRBV10-3 with TRBJ2-3, with D maybe TRBD1 (5 bases). In DNA, the CDR3 is TGTGCCATCAGTGAAGATAGGGGTCCCCAGTATTTT. Translating gives CAISEDRGPQYF.